The rows below give T cell receptor beta chains drawn from one sample of a study of blood T cell repertoires in COVID-19. This table comes from immunoSEQ multiplex PCR, and its TCRdb copy is limited to in-frame clones, with some not included. This sample has about 120,000 clones, with 60% to 85% found just once. Sequencing was done on a sample of peripheral blood. The receptors were gathered from a man in his 70s with acute or convalescent COVID-19. The CDR3 runs from the conserved cysteine through the conserved F or W. D genes are given only for firm matches. Clone size, where shown, is once, few, many, or a class for clones that have expanded.

DNA,CDR3,V,size,J,D
TGTGCCAGCAGTCATCGGGGATCTAACACCGGGGAGCTGTTTTTT,CASSHRGSNTGELFF,TRBV14,.,TRBJ2-2,.
TGTGCCAGCAGTTTATATAGGGGATCCAACTATGGCTACACCTTC,CASSLYRGSNYGYTF,TRBV27,.,TRBJ1-2,.
TGTGCCAGCAGCCCCGGTGCAGATACGCAGTATTTT,CASSPGADTQYF,TRBV9,.,TRBJ2-3,.
TGTGCCAGCAGCCCCCCGGGACTACAAGAGACCCAGTACTTC,CASSPPGLQETQYF,TRBV7-2,.,TRBJ2-5,TRBD2
TGTGCCAGCAGCGTAGATACGGGGGGCGGGGGATCACCCCTCCACTTT,CASSVDTGGGGSPLHF,TRBV9,.,TRBJ1-6,.
TGTGCCAGCAGCCTGATCACAGGGGTGGGGCAGTTCTTC,CASSLITGVGQFF,TRBV14,.,TRBJ2-1,TRBD1
TGTGCCAGCTCCTCGGGGGGCTCGGTGTTGAACACCTTC,CASSSGGSVLNTF,TRBV5-5,.,TRBJ1-2,.
TGTGCCAGCAGCCCCCCCGGGGACAGGGCAGATACGCAGTATTTT,CASSPPGDRADTQYF,TRBV14,.,TRBJ2-3,TRBD1
TGTGCCAGCAGCCCATCGGGACAGATTAACACTGAAGCTTTCTTT,CASSPSGQINTEAFF,TRBV7-3,.,TRBJ1-1,TRBD1
TGTGCCAGCAGCTTAAATGAGGTGAGCTCCTATAATTCACCCCTCCACTTT,CASSLNEVSSYNSPLHF,TRBV7-3,once,TRBJ1-6,.
TGTGCCAGCAGTTACTCGTTAAGCGTTGAAGCTTTCTTT,CASSYSLSVEAFF,TRBV6-5,once,TRBJ1-1,.
TGTGCCACCTCTGGGGGGGGGAGCTCCTACGAGCAGTACTTC,CATSGGGSSYEQYF,TRBV15,.,TRBJ2-7,TRBD2
TGTGCTAGTGGGGAATCCGGGATCCGAAATCAGCCCCAGCATTTT,CASGESGIRNQPQHF,TRBV12-5,few,TRBJ1-5,.
TGCGCCAGCAGGCTTAACAGTAATTCACCCCTCCACTTT,CASRLNSNSPLHF,TRBV4-1,.,TRBJ1-6,.
TGTGCCAGCAGTTTAACAGCAGACTCACCCCTCCACTTT,CASSLTADSPLHF,TRBV12-3/TRBV12-4,.,TRBJ1-6,.